These T cell receptor beta chains were read from a single sample in a study of cytomegalovirus exposure and HLA in healthy donors. Profiling relied on immunoSEQ multiplex PCR, and the TCRdb table lists in-frame clones only, not all of them. The sample carries some 120,000 clones, roughly 89% recorded once. Sequencing used PBMCs. The source is a woman in her late teens or twenties in good health and CMV-seronegative. Each CDR3 is given with its conserved first and last residue. Fields, in order: V gene, J gene, D gene, clone size, CDR3 DNA, CDR3 protein. The D gene is left open where the match is weak. A row's size may be missing; if present it is once, few, many or a size class.

TRBV18	TRBJ2-7	.	.	TGTGCCAGCTCACACTCTTCACAGGGAGTCCACGAGCAGTACTTC	CASSHSSQGVHEQYF
TRBV10-3	TRBJ2-5	TRBD1	once	TGTGCCATCAGTGAGGGTACTAGAGGGGGCGGAGAGACCCAGTACTTC	CAISEGTRGGGETQYF
TRBV7-2	TRBJ2-2	.	.	TGTGCCAGCAGCTTAGTAGGACAGCTCACCGGGGAGCTGTTTTTT	CASSLVGQLTGELFF
TRBV19	TRBJ2-1	.	.	TGTGCCACCCGTCAGGGCGATGAGCAGTTCTTC	CATRQGDEQFF
TRBV28	TRBJ1-2	TRBD1	.	TGTGCCAGCAGTTGGGACAGGACCTATGGCTACACCTTC	CASSWDRTYGYTF
TRBV4-1	TRBJ1-2	TRBD1	.	TGCGCCAGCAGCCAAGACCGACAGGGCAATGTTGGCTACACCTTC	CASSQDRQGNVGYTF
TRBV6-5	TRBJ2-5	.	.	TGTGCCAGCAGTTACGCCGGAGCGAACCAAGAGACCCAGTACTTC	CASSYAGANQETQYF
TRBV9	TRBJ1-4	.	.	TGTGCCAGCAGCGCCGCCCGGGGTGCTAATGAAAAACTGTTTTTT	CASSAARGANEKLFF
TRBV7-8	TRBJ1-4	.	.	TGTGCCAGCAGAAAAAGGGGCCTTGCAACTAATGAAAAACTGTTTTTT	CASRKRGLATNEKLFF
TRBV7-6	TRBJ2-3	TRBD2	once	TGTGCCAGCAGCTTAGCTAGCGGGGGCACAGATACGCAGTATTTT	CASSLASGGTDTQYF
TRBV6-5	TRBJ2-6	.	.	TGTGCCAGCAGTTTAAAGGGGGCTGGGGCCAACGTCCTGACTTTC	CASSLKGAGANVLTF
TRBV13	TRBJ1-2	.	.	TGTGCCAGCACCCAGGCGGGGGGCGGCTACACCTTC	CASTQAGGGYTF
TRBV7-6	TRBJ2-1	TRBD2	.	TGTGCCAGCAGCTTAGCGGGAGGGAGGACTTACAATGAGCAGTTCTTC	CASSLAGGRTYNEQFF
TRBV30	TRBJ2-7	.	once	TGTGCCTGGAGTGTAGGTGGACAGAGATACGAGCAGTACTTC	CAWSVGGQRYEQYF
TRBV10-2	TRBJ1-1	TRBD1	.	TGCGCCAGCAGTGAGTTTCTTCTGGGGACAGGGGGCACTGAAGCTTTCTTT	CASSEFLLGTGGTEAFF
TRBV9	TRBJ2-7	TRBD1	.	TGTGCCAGCAGCGCAGGACAGGGCTCATCCTACGAGCAGTACTTC	CASSAGQGSSYEQYF
TRBV14	TRBJ2-7	.	.	TGTGCCAGCAGCGAAATGTTATTTTCAATGAGCTCCTACGAGCAGTACTTC	CASSEMLFSMSSYEQYF
TRBV7-3	TRBJ2-7	.	.	TGTGCCAGCAGTTCAACCGGGAATCCATACGAGCAGTACTTC	CASSSTGNPYEQYF
TRBV6-1	TRBJ2-3	.	.	TGTGCCAGCAGTGAAGCTGGTTGGGCAGGGGCCACAACAGATACGCAGTATTTT	CASSEAGWAGATTDTQYF
TRBV6-5	TRBJ1-5	.	.	TGTGCCAGCAGTTACGCCAGGGGAGGCAATCAGCCCCAGCATTTT	CASSYARGGNQPQHF
TRBV10-2	TRBJ2-5	.	.	TGCGCCAGTCGAAAACGAGGACTAAGTGAGACCCAGTACTTC	CASRKRGLSETQYF
TRBV5-6	TRBJ2-1	TRBD2	.	TGTGCCAGCAGATTTCGGACTAGCGGGTTCAAAAATGAGCAGTTCTTC	CASRFRTSGFKNEQFF
TRBV11-2	TRBJ1-2	.	.	TGTGCCAGCAGCTTAGGCGGGGGGAAGGCCTATGGCTACACCTTC	CASSLGGGKAYGYTF
TRBV4-1	TRBJ2-1	.	.	TGCGCCAGCAGCCAGGAGAGGTCTAGCAGCGCTCCTCAGTTCTTC	CASSQERSSSAPQFF
TRBV5-6	TRBJ1-6	.	once	TGTGCCAGCAGCTTTTTTGGCCCGGGAACCTCACCCCTCCACTTT	CASSFFGPGTSPLHF
TRBV4-3	TRBJ2-3	TRBD2	.	TGCGCCAGCAGCCAAGGGAGCGGGGGCACAGATACGCAGTATTTT	CASSQGSGGTDTQYF
TRBV12-5	TRBJ2-3	TRBD2	once	TGTGCTAGTGGAAAGCGGGATCCGGAGTATTTT	CASGKRDPEYF
TRBV5-1	TRBJ1-1	.	.	TGCGCCAGCAGCTTGGAAGGGCAGGGAACGGCTTTCTTT	CASSLEGQGTAFF
TRBV5-8	TRBJ1-2	.	.	TGTGCCAGCACCTACCGAAGAGCATATGGCTACACCTTC	CASTYRRAYGYTF
TRBV27	TRBJ2-1	TRBD2	.	TGTGCCAGCGGCTCCGGGACTAGCGGGAAAAATGAGCAGTTCTTC	CASGSGTSGKNEQFF
TRBV27	TRBJ1-2	TRBD1	.	TGTGCCAGCACCCCGGACAGGCGATCTAACTATGGCTACACCTTC	CASTPDRRSNYGYTF
TRBV2	TRBJ2-5	TRBD2	.	TGTGCCAGCAGTGAACAGTATGTGGGACTAAATTCGCCACAAGAGACCCAGTACTTC	CASSEQYVGLNSPQETQYF
TRBV28	TRBJ2-6	TRBD1	.	TGTGCCATCGAGGACAGGATCAGCTCTGGGGCCAACGTCCTGACTTTC	CAIEDRISSGANVLTF